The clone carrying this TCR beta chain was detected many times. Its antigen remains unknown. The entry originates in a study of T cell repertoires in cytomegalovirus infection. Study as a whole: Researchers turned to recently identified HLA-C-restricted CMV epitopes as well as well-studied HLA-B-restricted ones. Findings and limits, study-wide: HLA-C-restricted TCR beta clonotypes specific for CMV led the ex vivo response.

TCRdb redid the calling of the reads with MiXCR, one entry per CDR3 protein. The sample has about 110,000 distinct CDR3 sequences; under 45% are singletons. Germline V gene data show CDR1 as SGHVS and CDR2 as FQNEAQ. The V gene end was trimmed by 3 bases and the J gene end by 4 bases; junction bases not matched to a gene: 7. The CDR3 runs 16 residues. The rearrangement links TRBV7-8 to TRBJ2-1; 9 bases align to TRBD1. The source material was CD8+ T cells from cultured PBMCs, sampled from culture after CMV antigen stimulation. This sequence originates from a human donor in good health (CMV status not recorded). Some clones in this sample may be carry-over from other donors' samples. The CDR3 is CASSFFTGGAYNEQFF. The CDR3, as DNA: TGTGCCAGCAGCTTCTTCACAGGGGGCGCATACAATGAGCAGTTCTTC.